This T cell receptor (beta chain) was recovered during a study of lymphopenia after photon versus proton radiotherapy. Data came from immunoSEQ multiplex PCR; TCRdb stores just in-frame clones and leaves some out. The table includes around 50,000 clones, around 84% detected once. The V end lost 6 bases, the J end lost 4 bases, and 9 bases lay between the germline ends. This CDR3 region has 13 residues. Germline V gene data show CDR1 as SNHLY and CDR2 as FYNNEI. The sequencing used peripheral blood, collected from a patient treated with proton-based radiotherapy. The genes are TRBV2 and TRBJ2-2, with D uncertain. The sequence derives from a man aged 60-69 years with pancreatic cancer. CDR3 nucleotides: TGTGCCAGCAGGGAATACCGCACCGGGGAGCTGTTTTTT. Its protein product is CASREYRTGELFF.